The table lists the clone carrying this TCR beta chain with many counts. This sample was included in a study of CD8+CD57+ T cells in acquired aplastic anemia. Study details: Healthy donors averaged roughly 11 million reads for CD4+ cells.

Using genomic DNA as the template, TCR beta VDJ and CDR3 profiling was carried out. MiXCR was run by TCRdb on the reads, yielding one entry per CDR3 protein. The data contain 120,000 or so distinct CDR3 sequences, 48% of them seen just once; the ten biggest clones take up about 2.7%. The ends were cut back, 3 bases at V and 4 bases at J, with 12 bases in the middle. This CDR3 contains 14 residues. From germline, CDR1 is MNHEY and CDR2 SMNVEV (reference sequence). What was sequenced was sorted CD4+, CD8+, or CD8+CD57+ T cells (not recorded which) from PBMCs. The gene calls are TRBV27 and TRBJ1-2; possible D gene TRBD1, 6 bases. This clonotype was sampled from a human donor in good health, serving as a control. The CDR3 nucleotides are TGTGCCAGCAGTTTGACCACGGACAGCTATGGCTACACCTTC. Translated, it gives CASSLTTDSYGYTF.